The clone carrying this T cell receptor (delta chain) was counted a few times. Its antigen is currently unknown. Alphabeta T cells were depleted, then CD3+ Vdelta1+ Vdelta2- thymocytes were FACS-sorted. Sorted Vdelta1+ thymocytes were about 96% to 99.6% pure. The CDR3 sequence is 21 residues long. CDR1 and CDR2 (germline): TVYSNPD, GDNSRS (reference sequence). V was clipped by 0 bases and J by 0 bases; unmatched bases: 20. The entry originates in a study of Vδ1+ human thymocytes. Sequences come from RNA converted to cDNA by reverse transcription. Pooled V-gene forward primers with one constant-region reverse primer generated the CDR3 amplicons by multiplex PCR. TCRdb re-called the multiplex PCR reads using CATT. This table holds about 58,000 delta-chain clones, about 14% found once. Study-level findings and limits: Thymic TRG and TRD repertoires appeared highly polyclonal. TRD repertoires were essentially private, unlike widely shared TRG clonotypes.

Source material: Vdelta1+ gamma-delta thymocytes from the thymus. Specified subset: FACS-sorted CD3+ TCRalphabeta- TCRVdelta1+ TCRVdelta2- thymocytes. The chain uses TRDV3 and TRDJ1; TRDD3 agrees at 12 bases. This TCR was recovered from a girl in the first two years of life who had congenital heart surgery. The CDR3 spells CAFSRPETAWGIRGYTDKLIF. The CDR3 coding sequence is TGTGCCTTTAGCCGTCCTGAGACAGCCTGGGGGATACGGGGGTACACCGATAAACTCATCTTT. The whole variable domain, remainder taken from reference TRDV3 and TRDJ1, is CDKVTQSSPDQTVASGSEVVLLCTYDTVYSNPDLFWYRIRPDYSFQFVFYGDNSRSEGADFTQGRFSVKHILTQKAFHLVISPVRTEDSATYYCAFSRPETAWGIRGYTDKLIFGKGTRVTVEP.